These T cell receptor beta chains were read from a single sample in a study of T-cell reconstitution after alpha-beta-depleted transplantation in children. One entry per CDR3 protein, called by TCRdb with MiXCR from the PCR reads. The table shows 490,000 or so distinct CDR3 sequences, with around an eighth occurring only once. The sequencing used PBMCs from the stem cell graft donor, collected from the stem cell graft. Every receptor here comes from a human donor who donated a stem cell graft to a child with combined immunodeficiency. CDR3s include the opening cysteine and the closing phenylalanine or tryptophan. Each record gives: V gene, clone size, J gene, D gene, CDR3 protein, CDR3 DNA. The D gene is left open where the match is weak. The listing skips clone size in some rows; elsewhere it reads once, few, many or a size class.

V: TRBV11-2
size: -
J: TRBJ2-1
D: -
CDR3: CASTGRYNEQFF
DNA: TGTGCCAGCACAGGACGGTACAATGAGCAGTTCTTC

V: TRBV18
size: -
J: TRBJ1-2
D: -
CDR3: CASSPQDRYLYGYTF
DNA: TGTGCCAGCTCACCACAGGACAGATACCTCTATGGCTACACCTTC

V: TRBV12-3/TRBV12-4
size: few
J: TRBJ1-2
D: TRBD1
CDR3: CASSDLPGGAQGGGYTF
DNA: TGTGCCAGCAGCGACCTCCCCGGCGGGGCCCAGGGGGGCGGCTACACCTTC

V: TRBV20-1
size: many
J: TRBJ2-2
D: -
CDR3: CSARGTMNTGELFF
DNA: TGCAGTGCTAGAGGGACTATGAACACCGGGGAGCTGTTTTTT

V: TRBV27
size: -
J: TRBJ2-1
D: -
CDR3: CASRSPPGWAYEQFF
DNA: TGTGCCAGCAGATCACCCCCGGGGTGGGCCTATGAGCAGTTCTTC

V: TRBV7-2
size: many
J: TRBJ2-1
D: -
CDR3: CASSLLPGLAGMREQFF
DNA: TGTGCCAGCAGCTTACTGCCGGGGCTAGCTGGAATGAGGGAGCAGTTCTTC

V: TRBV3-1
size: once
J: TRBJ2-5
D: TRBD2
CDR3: CASRPGTRQETQYF
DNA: TGTGCCAGCAGGCCCGGGACTAGGCAAGAGACCCAGTACTTC

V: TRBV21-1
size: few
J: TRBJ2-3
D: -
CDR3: CASTPGGRWGTQYF
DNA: TGTGCCAGCACCCCAGGCGGGAGGTGGGGTACGCAGTATTTT

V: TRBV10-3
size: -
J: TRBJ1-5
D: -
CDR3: CAISEGGGNQPQHF
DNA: TGTGCCATCAGTGAGGGGGGTGGCAATCAGCCCCAGCATTTT

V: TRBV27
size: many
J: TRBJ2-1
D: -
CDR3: CASAEGFGEQFF
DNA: TGTGCCAGCGCGGAGGGTTTCGGTGAGCAGTTCTTC

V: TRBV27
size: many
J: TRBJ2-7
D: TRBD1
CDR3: CASSWGTGGPYEQYF
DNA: TGTGCCAGCAGTTGGGGGACAGGGGGCCCCTACGAGCAGTACTTC

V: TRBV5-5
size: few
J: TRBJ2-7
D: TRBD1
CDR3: CASSLPGTVSEQYF
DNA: TGTGCCAGCAGCTTGCCCGGGACAGTAAGCGAGCAGTACTTC

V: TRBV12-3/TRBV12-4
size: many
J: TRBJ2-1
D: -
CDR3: CASTPGHSLDEQFF
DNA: TGTGCCAGCACCCCGGGACACTCGCTCGATGAGCAGTTCTTC

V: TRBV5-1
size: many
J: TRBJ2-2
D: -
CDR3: CASSFDGVSITGELFF
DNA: TGCGCCAGCAGCTTTGATGGGGTTTCGATCACCGGGGAGCTGTTTTTT

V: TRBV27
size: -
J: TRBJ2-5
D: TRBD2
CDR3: CASSLGTSGKRETQYF
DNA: TGTGCCAGCAGTCTCGGGACTAGCGGGAAACGAGAGACCCAGTACTTC

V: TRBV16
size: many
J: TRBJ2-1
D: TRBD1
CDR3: CASSQSQGHEQFF
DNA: TGTGCCAGCAGCCAATCACAGGGGCATGAGCAGTTCTTC

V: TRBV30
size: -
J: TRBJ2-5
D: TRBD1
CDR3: CAWSVSPRTGARETQYF
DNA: TGTGCCTGGAGTGTAAGCCCGCGGACAGGGGCAAGGGAGACCCAGTACTTC

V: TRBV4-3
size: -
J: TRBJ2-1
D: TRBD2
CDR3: CASSQDGPSGSSYNEQFF
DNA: TGCGCCAGCAGCCAAGATGGGCCTAGCGGTAGCTCCTACAATGAGCAGTTCTTC

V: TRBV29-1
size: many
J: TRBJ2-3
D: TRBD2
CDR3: CSVVLAGGADTQYF
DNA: TGCAGCGTTGTACTAGCGGGAGGTGCAGATACGCAGTATTTT

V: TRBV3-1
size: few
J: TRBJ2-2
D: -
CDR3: CASSQWRVGELFF
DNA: TGTGCCAGCAGCCAATGGAGGGTCGGGGAGCTGTTTTTT

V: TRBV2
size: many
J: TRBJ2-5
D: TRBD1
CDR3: CASTYRQGEEETQYF
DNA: TGTGCCAGCACCTATCGACAGGGGGAGGAAGAGACCCAGTACTTC

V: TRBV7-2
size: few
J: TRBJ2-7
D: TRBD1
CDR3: CASSLRGTGGYEQYF
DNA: TGTGCCAGCAGCTTAAGAGGGACAGGGGGTTACGAGCAGTACTTC

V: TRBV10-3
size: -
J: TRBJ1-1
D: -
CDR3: CAISERDWAGPEAFF
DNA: TGTGCCATCAGTGAAAGAGATTGGGCAGGGCCTGAAGCTTTCTTT